This entry concerns a single TCR beta chain. Antigen specificity is unknown. The record originates from a study of cytomegalovirus exposure and HLA in healthy donors. About the study: The same platform was used for the roughly 120 validation repertoires and the roughly 720 first-cohort repertoires, a later analysis reported. Whole-study findings and limits: Cytomegalovirus-associated TCR beta chains were listed, numbering approximately 150.

V trimming: 0 bases; J trimming: 4 bases; junction bases outside the gene matches: 5. The CDR3 contains 16 residues. Germline V gene data show CDR1 as LGHNA and CDR2 as YNFKEQ. Measured with immunoSEQ multiplex PCR; TCRdb has only the in-frame clones, and not every one. The sample shows 250,000 to 300,000 clones, around 90% of them seen only once. The V call is TRBV4-2, the J call TRBJ2-1; the match to TRBD2 covers 8 bases. The specimen sequenced was PBMCs. This TCR was sampled from a woman in her late teens or twenties in good health and CMV-seronegative. CDR3 amino acids: CASSQDPAGEYNEQFF. CDR3 DNA: TGTGCCAGCAGCCAAGATCCAGCGGGAGAATACAATGAGCAGTTCTTC.